This section outlines one TCR beta chain sequence together with its context. Which antigen it targets is not known. Base quality data are lacking; no much larger clone is found one base away. The data were taken from a study of PD-1 blockade in classical Hodgkin lymphoma (TCRdb year 2020). A note on the overall study: Nivolumab dosing was 3 mg/kg intravenously every 2 weeks, continuing until either disease progression or unacceptable toxicity. The study used TCR beta sequencing and CyTOF to define a peripheral blood immune signature of response to PD-1 blockade in classical Hodgkin lymphoma. What the work shows at the level of the full study, not this receptor alone: Baseline TCR diversity was reported as lower in newly diagnosed patients than in healthy donors, and lower still in relapsed/refractory patients. By C4D1, a significant rise was seen in CD4+ TCR diversity but not in CD8+ TCR diversity (p=0.0027 vs p=0.16), and the rise was most apparent among complete responders (p=0.02). Diversity was lower in patients who began nivolumab less than 1 year after ASCT, so these patients were left out of later analyses to avoid confounding by immune reconstitution. Baseline diversity similar to that of newly diagnosed patients was observed in trial patients achieving complete response, whereas significantly lower diversity was observed in partial responders and progressors. Only a single clinical trial cohort was studied, and what caused the repertoire differences, possibly disease activity or prior therapy, remained undefined.

The Qiagen DNeasy kit was used to extract genomic DNA both from unsorted PBMCs and from the negatively selected CD4+ and CD8+ fractions. Using primers that anneal to V and J segments, immunoSEQ multiplex PCR amplified the TCR beta CDR3 regions. A synthetic immune receptor repertoire was used to minimize amplification bias, and remaining bias was computationally removed after sequencing. The authors' analysis ran thus. Repertoire diversity was quantified as the Shannon entropy index using custom Python scripts. Unsorted, CD4+ and CD8+ repertoires were examined separately, except in combined analyses, for which CD4+ and CD8+ sequences were merged in silico. Clonal expansion was defined as a frequency increase of at least 2-fold after treatment compared with C1D1, and clones undetected at baseline were assigned a pseudocount of 0.5. Clones with 0 or 1 copy at C1D1 were defined as singleton clones, while clones with 2 or more copies were defined as non-singleton clones. Clones expanded in unsorted samples were labelled as CD4+, CD8+ or unknown by matching protein sequences in sorted samples from the same patient. Wilcoxon tests were applied to paired samples to test diversity changes from C1D1 to C4D1. TCRdb mirrors the immuneACCESS table, restricted to in-frame sequences. Some clones are absent from its copies; in checked studies, under half trace to an unresolved V gene, and the reason for the others is unknown. The DNA was the basis for D and trimming; V, J and clone size are from that table. The sample table shows tens of thousands of clones, and over 65% are seen once. Under 25% of the sample comes from the top ten.

The time point tag for this specimen amounts to: cycle 2 day 1 (C2D1) of nivolumab. All trial patients had relapsed after autologous stem cell transplantation, with cohorts A, B and C differing in prior brentuximab vedotin exposure. The trial cohort comprised a few dozen patients with relapsed/refractory classical Hodgkin lymphoma whose best overall responses were complete response, partial response or progressive disease. Trial patients were treated with single-agent nivolumab in the multi-cohort phase II CheckMate 205 trial. An independent review committee assessed best overall response by applying the 2007 International Working Group response criteria. Trial PBMCs were obtained immediately prior to nivolumab initiation (C1D1) and on therapy at cycle 2 day 1 and cycle 4 day 1. Peripheral blood was collected in 8 mL Vacutainer Cell Preparation Tubes, from which PBMCs were isolated by centrifugation and then cryopreserved.

For CDR1 and CDR2, the germline V gene (reference sequence) lists SEHNR and FQNEAQ. Taken from cysteine to phenylalanine, the CDR3 has 16 residues. Just CDR3 DNA is preserved here, 48 bases in frame from base 1. V and J are truncated by 8 bases and 0 bases respectively, leaving an intervening sequence of 19 bases. The receptor was isolated from a human donor with classical Hodgkin lymphoma. The receptor chain draws on TRBV7-9 and TRBJ1-1; there is no confident call for the D gene. Sequenced here: peripheral blood mononuclear cells (PBMCs), sampled before the second cycle of nivolumab. This receptor carries the CDR3 CASALIPRRVNTEAFF. The nucleotide sequence is given as TGTGCCAGCGCCCTTATCCCCCGGCGGGTGAACACTGAAGCTTTCTTT.